This TCR beta chain was sequenced in a study of OX40 agonist ivuxolimab in advanced cancers. Clones were sequenced by immunoSEQ multiplex PCR, and TCRdb holds only the in-frame ones, with some missing. Here the sample spans about 27,000 clones, around 90% being singletons. Germline CDR1 reads LGHNA; CDR2 reads YSLEER. The V gene lost 0 bases and the J gene lost 7 bases, with 13 bases spanning the gap. The CDR3 length is 15 residues. This receptor was identified in an adult with an advanced solid tumor such as melanoma, head and neck, liver or kidney cancer. V and J are TRBV4-3 and TRBJ1-5; D remains unclear. The sample was CD4+ or CD8+ T cells sorted from blood, taken in a trial of the OX40 agonist ivuxolimab. DNA of the CDR3: TGCGCCAGCAGCCAAGATGGAGGAGCCGGGCAGCCCCAGCATTTT. The encoded protein is CASSQDGGAGQPQHF.